The present entry profiles one T cell receptor beta chain with its context. Its antigen is currently unknown. This clone may be a read error of a much larger clone one base away. The sample originates from a study of T cells in Graves' hyperthyroidism and ophthalmopathy. Findings and caveats of the study: Median prediction lead before ophthalmopathy onset was 5.5 to 7 months with the model.

TCR beta CDR3 regions were amplified from RNA transcripts. The HTBI primer set drove a first-round RT-PCR of the TCR CDR3. Each CDR3 protein gets one entry after TCRdb re-called the multiplex PCR reads with MiXCR. Altogether about 770,000 distinct CDR3 sequences are present, approximately 19% being singletons, with the ten largest covering over 15%. Thyroid ultrasound and orbital computed tomography, with clinical symptoms and serum thyroxine and TRAb, informed diagnoses. This clonotype originated in a woman aged 45-65 years with Graves' hyperthyroidism that later progressed to Graves' ophthalmopathy. The specimen sequenced was blood.

CDR3: CASSGSGGDNEQFF. DNA for the CDR3: TGTGCCAGTAGTGGTAGCGGGGGGGACAATGAGCAGTTCTTC. The V gene is TRBV19, the J gene TRBJ2-1; 11 positions match TRBD2. Germline V gene sequence: CDR1 LNHDA, CDR2 SQIVND (reference sequence). The CDR3 is 14 amino acids. With 5 bases clipped from V and 5 bases from J, the junction kept 2 bases outside the gene matches.